What follows are 25 T cell receptor beta chains derived from one specimen sequenced in a study of OX40 agonist ivuxolimab in advanced cancers. Data came from immunoSEQ multiplex PCR; TCRdb stores just in-frame clones and leaves some out. The sample gives tens of thousands of clones, around nine tenths of which show up once; about 0.31% is in the top ten. Material: CD4+ or CD8+ T cells sorted from blood, obtained in a trial of the OX40 agonist ivuxolimab. Receptors originate from an adult with an advanced solid tumor such as melanoma, head and neck, liver or kidney cancer.

V is TRBV5-6 and J is TRBJ2-7; D may be TRBD1 (5 bases). The germline V and J ends were trimmed by 0 bases and 3 bases, with 7 bases remaining between them. The CDR3 contains 13 residues. CDR1 and CDR2 (germline): SGHDT, YYEEEE. The CDR3 spells CASSLGQFYEQYF. CDR3 nucleotide sequence: TGTGCCAGCAGCTTGGGACAGTTCTACGAGCAGTACTTC.

V gene TRBV11-3 combines with J gene TRBJ2-1, with 11 nucleotides matching TRBD2. The CDR3 is 18 amino acids. The germline gives CDR1 SGHNT, CDR2 YENEEA. J was trimmed by 3 bases and V by 0 bases; bases with no gene match: 7. The CDR3 is CASSLDALAGGVYNEQFF. In DNA form, the CDR3 reads TGTGCCAGCAGCTTAGATGCCCTAGCGGGGGGTGTCTACAATGAGCAGTTCTTC.

The rearrangement joins TRBV7-2 to TRBJ2-1; 14 bases are shared with TRBD2. The length of the CDR3 is 17 residues. V gave up 1 base and J gave up 10 bases; unmatched junction bases: 9. Per the germline V gene, CDR1 is SGHTA and CDR2 is FQGNSA. The CDR3 region is CASSLGLAGGPEGEQFF. The CDR3 DNA reads as TGTGCCAGCAGCTTAGGACTAGCGGGGGGGCCGGAGGGAGAGCAGTTCTTC.

The chain uses TRBV19 and TRBJ1-3; the match to TRBD1 covers 7 bases. The germline V gene encodes CDR1 LNHDA and CDR2 SQIVND (reference sequence). J was trimmed by 0 bases and V by 7 bases; bases with no gene match: 6. This CDR3 is 15 amino acids long. The CDR3 sequence is CASTDTGDSGNTIYF. CDR3 DNA: TGTGCCAGTACTGACACAGGGGACTCTGGAAACACCATATATTTT.

The CDR3 DNA reads as TGTGCCAGTATTACACCACCGGGAGAAGCTTTCTTT. Amino acid sequence: CASITPPGEAFF. This chain links TRBV19 with TRBJ1-1; D unclear. The CDR3 loop spans 12 amino acids. Germline V gene sequence: CDR1 LNHDA, CDR2 SQIVND (reference sequence). V lost 7 bases and J lost 8, with 14 bases in between.

The CDR3 is CASSSKEGQGRYGYTF. In DNA, the CDR3 is TGTGCCAGCAGCTCCAAAGAGGGACAGGGGAGATATGGCTACACCTTC. The chain combines TRBV7-2 with TRBJ1-2, with TRBD1 identical over 10 bases. Per the germline V gene, CDR1 is SGHTA and CDR2 is FQGNSA. The trim removed 4 bases at V and 5 bases at J, leaving 10 bases unmatched. The CDR3 is made up of 16 amino acids. The whole variable domain, remainder taken from reference TRBV7-2 and TRBJ1-2, is GAGVSQSPSNKVTEKGKDVELRCDPISGHTALYWYRQSLGQGLEFLIYFQGNSAPDKSGLPSDRFSAERTGGSVSTLTIQRTQQEDSAVYLCASSSKEGQGRYGYTFGSGTRLTVV.

This rearrangement joins TRBV5-8 to TRBJ1-5; TRBD1 aligns across 9 bases. Unmatched junction bases numbered 18, after V lost 4 bases and J lost 7 bases. CDR3 length: 18 residues. The germline V gene encodes CDR1 SGHTS and CDR2 YDEGEE. The CDR3 is CASSPDRGAFQARQPQHF. CDR3 DNA: TGTGCCAGCAGCCCCGACAGGGGGGCGTTTCAGGCCAGGCAGCCCCAGCATTTT. Drawing the rest from reference TRBV5-8 and TRBJ1-5, the complete variable domain is EAGVTQSPTHLIKTRGQQATLRCSPISGHTSVYWYQQALGLGLQFLLWYDEGEERNRGNFPPRFSGRQFPNYSSELNVNALELEDSALYLCASSPDRGAFQARQPQHFGDGTRLSIL.

The V and J genes are TRBV10-3 and TRBJ2-2, with D uncertain. This CDR3 has 16 residues. Per the germline V gene, CDR1 is ENHRY and CDR2 is SYGVKD. The ends were cut back, 4 bases at V and 2 bases at J, with 14 bases in the middle. The CDR3 nucleotides are TGTGCCATCAGTGTCAAGACACCCTCCAACACCGGGGAGCTGTTTTTT. It encodes CAISVKTPSNTGELFF.

This clone was recorded once. V is TRBV4-1 and J is TRBJ2-1; TRBD1 might be the D (6 bases). The V end was cut by 0 bases, the J end by 1 base, with 7 bases between. Germline lookup yields CDR1 MGHRA and CDR2 YSYEKL. CDR3 length: 15 amino acids. The DNA of the CDR3 is TGCGCCAGCAGCCAAGAACAGGGATCCTACAATGAGCAGTTCTTC. Translated, it gives CASSQEQGSYNEQFF.

The chain has TRBV7-9 and TRBJ1-1; D possibly corresponds to TRBD1 (5 bases). This CDR3 is 11 amino acids long. Trimming left V 4 bases short and J 7 bases short, with 7 bases between. Germline V gene sequence: CDR1 SEHNR, CDR2 FQNEAQ (reference sequence). CDR3 sequence reads: CASSWGSEAFF. The CDR3 DNA reads as TGTGCCAGCAGCTGGGGCAGTGAAGCTTTCTTT.

The gene calls are TRBV19 and TRBJ2-7; 12 bases are shared with TRBD2. Germline values: CDR1 LNHDA, CDR2 SQIVND (reference sequence). There are 16 residues in the CDR3. V shed 6 bases and J 0 bases; nucleotides not matched to a gene: 6. In DNA, the CDR3 is TGTGCCAGTAGCCCCGGACTAGCGGGAATCTCCTACGAGCAGTACTTC. As protein: CASSPGLAGISYEQYF.

The chain links TRBV4-1 to TRBJ1-6; D uncertain. The length of the CDR3 is 16 residues. CDR1 and CDR2 from the germline V gene are MGHRA and YSYEKL. Trimming pared 1 base from V and 5 bases from J, leaving 12 bases between. CDR3 region: CASSQGRLGDNSPLHF. The CDR3 DNA follows: TGCGCCAGCAGCCAAGGACGCCTCGGGGATAATTCACCCCTCCACTTT.

The chain carries TRBV25-1 and TRBJ2-5, with D hard to call. The CDR3 covers 14 residues. The V and J ends lost 3 bases and 5 bases respectively, with 13 bases between them. Germline V gives CDR1 MGHDK, CDR2 SYGVNS. CDR3 coding DNA: TGTGCCAGCAGTGAGCCCCGCGTCGGGGAGACCCAGTACTTC. Its translation: CASSEPRVGETQYF.

The V and J genes are TRBV7-8 and TRBJ1-4; 7 nucleotides agree with TRBD1. The CDR3 consists of 15 residues. Germline V gene data show CDR1 as SGHVS and CDR2 as FQNEAQ. With 4 bases clipped from V and 4 bases from J, the junction kept 6 bases outside the gene matches. CDR3 loop: CASSYDGTVNEKLFF. CDR3 DNA: TGTGCCAGCAGCTACGACGGGACAGTTAATGAAAAACTGTTTTTT.

This sequence joins TRBV4-1 and TRBJ1-2; D may be TRBD1 (6 bases). Germline CDR1 reads MGHRA; CDR2 reads YSYEKL. V was shortened by 6 bases and J by 2 bases, with 10 bases between the two germline ends. The CDR3 sequence is 13 residues long. The CDR3 nucleotides read TGCGCCAGCAGAGGACAGCCGAACTATGGCTACACCTTC. The encoded protein is CASRGQPNYGYTF.

This chain links TRBV6-1 with TRBJ2-3; TRBD2 is a possible D gene (7 bases). The V end lost 5 bases, the J end lost 5 bases, and 14 bases lay between the germline ends. The CDR3 is made up of 14 amino acids. The germline V gene encodes CDR1 MNHNS and CDR2 SASEGT. CDR3 amino acids: CASSREGEGDTQYF. CDR3 coding DNA: TGTGCCAGCAGTCGAGAGGGGGAGGGAGATACGCAGTATTTT.

The chain links TRBV5-6 to TRBJ1-3, with D hard to call. V was clipped by 3 bases and J by 9 bases, with 19 bases between them. The CDR3 is 15 residues long. Germline V lookup: CDR1 SGHDT, CDR2 YYEEEE. Here the CDR3 reads CASSSEGGAFTTIYF. The CDR3 nucleotides read TGTGCCAGCAGCTCTGAGGGAGGAGCTTTTACCACCATATATTTT.

The chain uses TRBV11-3 and TRBJ2-7, with D perhaps TRBD2 (6 bases). Trimming shortened V by 1 base and J by 1 base, and 11 bases separated the two germline ends. CDR1 and CDR2 (germline): SGHNT, YENEEA. This CDR3 spans 15 amino acids. CDR3 region: CASSLVPGDSYEQYF. The CDR3 DNA follows: TGTGCCAGCAGCTTAGTACCGGGGGATTCCTACGAGCAGTACTTC.

The chain couples TRBV7-2 to TRBJ1-3; TRBD1 might be the D (5 bases). The germline CDR1 and CDR2 sequences are SGHTA and FQGNSA. The CDR3 has 15 residues. V dropped 3 bases and J dropped 8 bases, with 17 bases sitting between them. CDR3: CASSLGRGIKDTIYF. In DNA form, the CDR3 reads TGTGCCAGCAGCTTGGGGCGCGGGATCAAAGACACCATATATTTT.

The chain employs TRBV5-3 and TRBJ1-2, with D possibly TRBD1 on 5 matching bases. TRBV5-3 is designated an ORF whose function remains uncertain. CDR3 length equals 14 residues. V was trimmed by 3 bases and J by 6 bases, leaving 15 bases between them. The CDR3 reads CARSSAPWGHGYTF. The CDR3 DNA reads as TGTGCCAGAAGCTCCGCTCCCTGGGGACATGGCTACACCTTC.

V and J are TRBV6-5 and TRBJ2-6, with D uncertain. CDR3 length: 14 amino acids. The V and J ends lost 5 bases and 7 bases respectively, with 12 bases between them. The germline V gene encodes CDR1 MNHEY and CDR2 SVGAGI. The CDR3 protein is CASSTPRPANVLTF. The CDR3 DNA is TGTGCCAGCAGTACACCTAGACCCGCCAACGTCCTGACTTTC.

The chain couples TRBV10-3 to TRBJ2-3, with 7 bases aligning to TRBD2. With 10 bases clipped from V and 0 bases from J, the junction kept 10 bases outside the gene matches. Germline V gene data show CDR1 as ENHRY and CDR2 as SYGVKD. This CDR3 spans 15 amino acids. The CDR3 is CATNPTSRSTDTQYF. The CDR3 DNA follows: TGTGCCACCAACCCGACTAGCCGGAGCACAGATACGCAGTATTTT.

The rearrangement links TRBV19 to TRBJ2-4; tentative D call: TRBD2 (5 bases). CDR1 LNHDA and CDR2 SQIVND come from the germline V gene (reference sequence). The CDR3 totals 15 residues. Trimming shortened V by 5 bases and J by 0 bases, and 11 bases separated the two germline ends. The CDR3 DNA sequence: TGTGCCAGTAGTTCTACGAGGGTAGCCAAAAACATTCAGTACTTC. Amino acid sequence: CASSSTRVAKNIQYF.

This rearrangement joins TRBV10-1 to TRBJ2-1; possible D gene TRBD2, 6 bases. The CDR3 runs to 14 residues. Trimming removed 3 bases from V and 0 bases from J, with 6 bases in between. CDR1 is WNHNN and CDR2 is SYGVQD in the germline V gene (reference sequence). CDR3 amino acids: CASSDGGSYNEQFF. For the CDR3, the DNA is TGCGCCAGCAGTGACGGGGGCTCCTACAATGAGCAGTTCTTC.

This chain links TRBV5-1 with TRBJ2-5; no firm D call. V lost 1 base to trimming and J lost 2 bases, with 9 bases between them. Germline V gene lookup returns CDR1 SGHRS and CDR2 YFSETQ. The CDR3 has 14 amino acids. The CDR3 region has the DNA TGCGCCAGCAGCTTGATGGCAAGTCAAGAGACCCAGTACTTC. This codes for CASSLMASQETQYF.